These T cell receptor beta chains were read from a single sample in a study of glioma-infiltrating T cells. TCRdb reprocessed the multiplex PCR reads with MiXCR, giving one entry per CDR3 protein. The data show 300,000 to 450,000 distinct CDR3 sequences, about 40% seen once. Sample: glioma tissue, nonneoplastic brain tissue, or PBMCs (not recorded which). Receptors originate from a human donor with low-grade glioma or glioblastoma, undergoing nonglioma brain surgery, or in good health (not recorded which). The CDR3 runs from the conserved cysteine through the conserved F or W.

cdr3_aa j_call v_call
CASSLQSDRPDYTF TRBJ1-2 TRBV7-2
CAQQQGNTEAFF TRBJ1-1 TRBV30
CASSFNVQETQYF TRBJ2-5 TRBV7-2
CASSQVELAGGEQYF TRBJ2-7 TRBV4-2
CASSDIWGGNTEAFF TRBJ1-1 TRBV6-1
CSARSGLGGGDTQYF TRBJ2-5 TRBV20-1
CASSQEIQILLGYTF TRBJ1-2 TRBV4-1
CASSPDGFASTDTQYF TRBJ2-3 TRBV12-3/TRBV12-4
CGARGWDQLQHF TRBJ1-5 TRBV20-1
CASSLAPAGNTDTQYF TRBJ2-3 TRBV7-9
CAISESAPDAEAFF TRBJ1-1 TRBV10-3
CASSRTFRGSGRVPWEQYF TRBJ2-7 TRBV28
CAISWTGYDEQYF TRBJ2-7 TRBV10-3
CASSIVVSSYNVQFF TRBJ2-1 TRBV19
CASSYSRDWPSYEQYF TRBJ2-7 TRBV6-2/TRBV6-3
CASSYRAGYQPQHF TRBJ1-5 TRBV12-3/TRBV12-4
CASSQEDWTSSYNEQFF TRBJ2-1 TRBV4-2
CASSLYLRQQETQYF TRBJ2-5 TRBV28
CASSYSFGEMNIQYF TRBJ2-4 TRBV6-5
CASSQGGGAARNEQFF TRBJ2-1 TRBV14
CASSPSRDSPYEQYF TRBJ2-7 TRBV5-1
CASSAGLAGGPKKNEQFF TRBJ2-1 TRBV2
CASSLLSGYLFF TRBJ2-1 TRBV27
CSAGPTPLNSPLHF TRBJ1-6 TRBV20-1
CSAHAGDAYNEQFF TRBJ2-1 TRBV20-1
CASSSQTSGLIHEQFF TRBJ2-1 TRBV11-2
CASSEDSGELFF TRBJ2-2 TRBV2
CSARDQQGETTPLHF TRBJ1-6 TRBV20-1
CASTKPLQGVSTGELFF TRBJ2-2 TRBV6-2/TRBV6-3
CASRQEVEAEAFF TRBJ1-1 TRBV7-6
CASSPYPPGQGGRTGAFF TRBJ1-1 TRBV6-1
CATYRNTEAFF TRBJ1-1 TRBV28
CASSIWVTDTQYF TRBJ2-3 TRBV6-1
CAGSLVKGGSSYEQYF TRBJ2-7 TRBV12-3/TRBV12-4
CASSYPGQSTDTQYF TRBJ2-3 TRBV7-9
CASSHGGTEAFF TRBJ1-1 TRBV7-3
CASSPGAANTEAFF TRBJ1-1 TRBV7-2
CAISDRSYEQYF TRBJ2-7 TRBV10-3
CASRPERREGNEQFF TRBJ2-1 TRBV12-3/TRBV12-4
CAKYPGLAGGRRETQYF TRBJ2-5 TRBV6-2/TRBV6-3
CSGRDSISYEQYF TRBJ2-7 TRBV29-1
CASSQRGRTDEDEQFF TRBJ2-1 TRBV4-2
CASSLTPGAGGNTGELFF TRBJ2-2 TRBV5-5
CASSATLRVMNTEAFF TRBJ1-1 TRBV7-2
CASSPEAHTFYEQYF TRBJ2-7 TRBV7-3
CASSFRQPQHF TRBJ1-5 TRBV12-3/TRBV12-4
CASSTGMNTEAFF TRBJ1-1 TRBV2
CASSRTGTGFYTGELFF TRBJ2-2 TRBV7-6